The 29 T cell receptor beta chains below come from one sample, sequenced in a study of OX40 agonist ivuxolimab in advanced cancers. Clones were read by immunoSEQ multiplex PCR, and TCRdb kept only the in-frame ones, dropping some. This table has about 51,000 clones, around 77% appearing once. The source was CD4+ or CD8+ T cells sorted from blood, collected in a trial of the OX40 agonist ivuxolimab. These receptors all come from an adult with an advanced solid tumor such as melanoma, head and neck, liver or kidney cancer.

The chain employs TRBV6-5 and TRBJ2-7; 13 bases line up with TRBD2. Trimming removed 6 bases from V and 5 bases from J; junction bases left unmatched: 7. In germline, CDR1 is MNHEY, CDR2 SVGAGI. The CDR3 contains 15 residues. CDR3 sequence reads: CASRPPTSGRHEQYF. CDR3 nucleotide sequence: TGTGCCAGCAGGCCACCGACTAGCGGGAGGCACGAGCAGTACTTC.

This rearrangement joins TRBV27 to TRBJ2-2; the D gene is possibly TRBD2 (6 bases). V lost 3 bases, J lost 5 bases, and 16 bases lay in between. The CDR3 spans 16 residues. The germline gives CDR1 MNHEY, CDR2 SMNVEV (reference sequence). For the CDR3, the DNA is TGTGCCAGCAGTTTGTACGGGGGACTTAAGACCGGGGAGCTGTTTTTT. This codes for CASSLYGGLKTGELFF.

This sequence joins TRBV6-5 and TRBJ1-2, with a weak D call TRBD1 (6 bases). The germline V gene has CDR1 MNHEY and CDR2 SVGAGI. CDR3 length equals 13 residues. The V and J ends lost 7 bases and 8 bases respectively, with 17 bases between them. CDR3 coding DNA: TGTGCCAGCACCCCCCAACAGGGTAGGGGCTACACCTTC. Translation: CASTPQQGRGYTF.

The CDR3 reads CSASIVGTQYF. CDR3 in DNA: TGCAGTGCTAGCATCGTGGGGACCCAGTACTTC. The rearrangement joins TRBV20-1 to TRBJ2-5, with D unclear. Germline V gene data show CDR1 as DFQATT and CDR2 as SNEGSKA (reference sequence). Trimming shortened V by 3 bases and J by 7 bases, and 9 bases separated the two germline ends. The CDR3 is made up of 11 amino acids.

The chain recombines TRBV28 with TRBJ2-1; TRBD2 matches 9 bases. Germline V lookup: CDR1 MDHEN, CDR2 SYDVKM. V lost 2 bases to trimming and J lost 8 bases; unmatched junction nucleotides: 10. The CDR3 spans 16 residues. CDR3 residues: CASSLPGVAGVDEQFF. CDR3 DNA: TGTGCCAGCAGTTTACCCGGGGTAGCGGGAGTTGATGAGCAGTTCTTC.

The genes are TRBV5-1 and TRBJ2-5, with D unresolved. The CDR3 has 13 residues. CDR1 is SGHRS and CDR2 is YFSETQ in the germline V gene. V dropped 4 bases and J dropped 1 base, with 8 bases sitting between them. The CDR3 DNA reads TGCGCCAGCAGCCCAGAACTCCAAGAGACCCAGTACTTC. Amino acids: CASSPELQETQYF.

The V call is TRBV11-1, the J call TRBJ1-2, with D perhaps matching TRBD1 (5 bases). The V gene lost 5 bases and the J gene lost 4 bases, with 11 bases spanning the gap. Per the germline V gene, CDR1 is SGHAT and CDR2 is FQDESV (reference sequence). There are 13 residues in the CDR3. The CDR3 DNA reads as TGTGCCAGCAGCGAGGGACGGTCCTATGGCTACACCTTC. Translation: CASSEGRSYGYTF. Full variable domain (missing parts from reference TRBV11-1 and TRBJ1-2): EAEVAQSPRYKITEKSQAVAFWCDPISGHATLYWYRQILGQGPELLVQFQDESVVDDSQLPKDRFSAERLKGVDSTLKIQPAELGDSAMYLCASSEGRSYGYTFGSGTRLTVV.

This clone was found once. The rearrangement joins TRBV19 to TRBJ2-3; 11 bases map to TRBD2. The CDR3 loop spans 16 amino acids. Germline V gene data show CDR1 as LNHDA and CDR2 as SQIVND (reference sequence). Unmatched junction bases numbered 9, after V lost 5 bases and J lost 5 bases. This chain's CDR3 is CASSLLAGGPGDTQYF. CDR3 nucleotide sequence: TGTGCCAGTAGTTTGTTAGCGGGAGGGCCGGGAGATACGCAGTATTTT.

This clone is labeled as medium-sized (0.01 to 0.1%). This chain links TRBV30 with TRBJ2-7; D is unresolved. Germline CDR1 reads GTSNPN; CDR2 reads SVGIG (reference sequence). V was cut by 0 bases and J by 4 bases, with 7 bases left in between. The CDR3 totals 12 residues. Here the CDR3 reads CAWSVGRYEQYF. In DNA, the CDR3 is TGTGCCTGGAGTGTAGGACGATACGAGCAGTACTTC. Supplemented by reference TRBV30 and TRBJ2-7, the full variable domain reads SQTIHQWPATLVQPVGSPLSLECTVEGTSNPNLYWYRQAAGRGLQLLFYSVGIGQISSEVPQNLSASRPQDRQFILSSKKLLLSDSGFYLCAWSVGRYEQYFGPGTRLTVT.

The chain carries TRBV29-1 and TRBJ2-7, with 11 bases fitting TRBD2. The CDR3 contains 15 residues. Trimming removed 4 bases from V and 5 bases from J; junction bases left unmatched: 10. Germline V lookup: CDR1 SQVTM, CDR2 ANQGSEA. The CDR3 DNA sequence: TGCAGCGTTGCACTAACTAGCGGGAGATTGAACGAGCAGTACTTC. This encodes CSVALTSGRLNEQYF.

CDR3 in DNA: TGCGCCAGCAGTGAAGGGAGCTCCTACAATGAGCAGTTCTTC. Protein: CASSEGSSYNEQFF. The rearrangement uses TRBV10-1 and TRBJ2-1; possible D gene TRBD2, 5 bases. V dropped 3 bases and J dropped 0 bases, with 6 bases sitting between them. Germline V gene lookup returns CDR1 WNHNN and CDR2 SYGVQD (reference sequence). The CDR3 is 14 amino acids.

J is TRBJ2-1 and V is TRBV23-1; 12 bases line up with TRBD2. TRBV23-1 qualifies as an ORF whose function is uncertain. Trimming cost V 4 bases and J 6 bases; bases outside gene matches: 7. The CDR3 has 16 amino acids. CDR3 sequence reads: CASSRLLAGGGNEQFF. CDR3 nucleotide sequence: TGCGCCAGCAGTCGCCTACTAGCGGGAGGTGGCAATGAGCAGTTCTTC.

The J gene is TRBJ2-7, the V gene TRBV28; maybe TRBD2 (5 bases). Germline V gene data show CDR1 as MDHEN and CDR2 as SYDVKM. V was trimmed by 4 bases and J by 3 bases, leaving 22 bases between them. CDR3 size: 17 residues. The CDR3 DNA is TGTGCCAGCAGTTCCCATCTCGCAGAGGGCTGGTACTACGAGCAGTACTTC. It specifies CASSSHLAEGWYYEQYF.

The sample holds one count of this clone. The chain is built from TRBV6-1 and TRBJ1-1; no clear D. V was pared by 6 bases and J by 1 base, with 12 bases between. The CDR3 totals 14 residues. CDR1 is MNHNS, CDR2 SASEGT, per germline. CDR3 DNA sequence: TGTGCCAGCAGGATATACGAACAGAACACTGAAGCTTTCTTT. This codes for CASRIYEQNTEAFF.

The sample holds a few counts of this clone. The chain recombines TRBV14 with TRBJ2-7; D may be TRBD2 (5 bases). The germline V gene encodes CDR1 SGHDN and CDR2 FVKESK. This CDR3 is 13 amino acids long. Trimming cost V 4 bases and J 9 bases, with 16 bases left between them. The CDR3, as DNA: TGTGCCAGCAGCCGCAGAGAACGGGGTGGGCAGTACTTC. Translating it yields CASSRRERGGQYF. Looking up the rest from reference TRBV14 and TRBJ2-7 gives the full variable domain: EAGVTQFPSHSVIEKGQTVTLRCDPISGHDNLYWYRRVMGKEIKFLLHFVKESKQDESGMPNNRFLAERTGGTYSTLKVQPAELEDSGVYFCASSRRERGGQYFGPGTRLTVT.

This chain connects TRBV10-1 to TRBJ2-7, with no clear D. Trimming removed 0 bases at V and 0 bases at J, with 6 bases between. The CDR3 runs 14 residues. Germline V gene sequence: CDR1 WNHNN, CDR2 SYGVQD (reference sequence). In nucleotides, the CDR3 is TGCGCCAGCAGTGAGTCTACACTCTCCTACGAGCAGTACTTC. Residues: CASSESTLSYEQYF.

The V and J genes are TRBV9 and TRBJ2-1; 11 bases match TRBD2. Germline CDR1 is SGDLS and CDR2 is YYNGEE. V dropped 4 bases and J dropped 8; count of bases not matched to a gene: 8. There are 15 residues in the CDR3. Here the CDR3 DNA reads TGTGCCAGCAGCTTTAGCGGGAGGGCATGGGATGAGCAGTTCTTC. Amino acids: CASSFSGRAWDEQFF.

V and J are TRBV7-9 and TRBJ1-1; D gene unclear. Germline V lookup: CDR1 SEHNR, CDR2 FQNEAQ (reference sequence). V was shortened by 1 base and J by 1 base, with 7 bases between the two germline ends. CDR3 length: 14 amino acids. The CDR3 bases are TGTGCCAGCAGCTTAGACGGGAAGAACACTGAAGCTTTCTTT. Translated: CASSLDGKNTEAFF.

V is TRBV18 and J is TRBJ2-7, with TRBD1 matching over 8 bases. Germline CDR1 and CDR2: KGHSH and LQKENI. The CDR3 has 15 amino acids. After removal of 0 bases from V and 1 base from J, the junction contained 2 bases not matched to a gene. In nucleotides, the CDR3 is TGTGCCAGCTCACCACCGGGACAGGCTTCCTACGAGCAGTACTTC. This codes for CASSPPGQASYEQYF.

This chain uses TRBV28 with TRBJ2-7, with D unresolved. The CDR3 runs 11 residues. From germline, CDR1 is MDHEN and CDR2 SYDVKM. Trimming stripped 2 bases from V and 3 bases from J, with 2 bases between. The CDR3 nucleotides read TGTGCCAGCAGTTTAGACTACGAGCAGTACTTC. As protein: CASSLDYEQYF.

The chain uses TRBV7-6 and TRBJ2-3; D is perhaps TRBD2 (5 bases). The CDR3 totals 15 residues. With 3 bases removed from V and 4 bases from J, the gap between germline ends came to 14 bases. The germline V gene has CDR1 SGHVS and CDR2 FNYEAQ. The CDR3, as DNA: TGTGCCAGCAGCTTCCCTGCTGGCGGGTCAGATACGCAGTATTTT. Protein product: CASSFPAGGSDTQYF.

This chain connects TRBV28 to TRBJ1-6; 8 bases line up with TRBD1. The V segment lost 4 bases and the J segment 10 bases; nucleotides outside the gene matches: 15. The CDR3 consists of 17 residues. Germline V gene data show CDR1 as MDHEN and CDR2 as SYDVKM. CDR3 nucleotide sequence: TGTGCCAGCAGTTCGCCCACCCGACAGGGGTTAAGGTCACCCCTCCACTTT. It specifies CASSSPTRQGLRSPLHF.

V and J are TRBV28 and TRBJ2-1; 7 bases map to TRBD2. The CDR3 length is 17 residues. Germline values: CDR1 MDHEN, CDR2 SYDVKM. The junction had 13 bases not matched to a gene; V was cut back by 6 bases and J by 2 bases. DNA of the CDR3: TGTGCCAGCAGCGACATGACGGGGGGAAGACCCTACAATGAGCAGTTCTTC. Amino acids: CASSDMTGGRPYNEQFF.

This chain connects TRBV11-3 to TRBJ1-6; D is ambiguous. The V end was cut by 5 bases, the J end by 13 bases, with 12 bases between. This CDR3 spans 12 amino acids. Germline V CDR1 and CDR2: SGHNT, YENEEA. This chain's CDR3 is CASSLSAGPLHF. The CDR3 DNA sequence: TGTGCCAGCAGCCTATCAGCGGGGCCCCTCCACTTT. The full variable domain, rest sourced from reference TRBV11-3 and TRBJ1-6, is EAGVVQSPRYKIIEKKQPVAFWCNPISGHNTLYWYLQNLGQGPELLIRYENEEAVDDSQLPKDRFSAERLKGVDSTLKIQPAELGDSAVYLCASSLSAGPLHFGNGTRLTVT.

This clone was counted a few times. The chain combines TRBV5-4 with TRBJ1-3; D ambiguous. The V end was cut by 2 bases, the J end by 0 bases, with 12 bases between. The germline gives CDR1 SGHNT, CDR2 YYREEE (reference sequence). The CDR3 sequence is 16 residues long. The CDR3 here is CASSFGLALSGNTIYF. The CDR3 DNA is TGTGCCAGCAGCTTTGGCTTGGCTCTCTCTGGAAACACCATATATTTT. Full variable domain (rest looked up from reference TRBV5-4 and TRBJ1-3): ETGVTQSPTHLIKTRGQQVTLRCSSQSGHNTVSWYQQALGQGPQFIFQYYREEENGRGNFPPRFSGLQFPNYSSELNVNALELDDSALYLCASSFGLALSGNTIYFGEGSWLTVV.

CDR3 region: CASSLAAGTGINEQYF. As DNA, the CDR3 is TGCGCCAGCAGCTTGGCCGCGGGGACAGGGATAAACGAGCAGTACTTC. The chain has TRBV5-1 and TRBJ2-7; 9 bases are a match to TRBD1. CDR1 is SGHRS, CDR2 YFSETQ, per germline. V lost 0 bases and J lost 5; bases outside the gene matches: 9. This CDR3 is 16 amino acids long.

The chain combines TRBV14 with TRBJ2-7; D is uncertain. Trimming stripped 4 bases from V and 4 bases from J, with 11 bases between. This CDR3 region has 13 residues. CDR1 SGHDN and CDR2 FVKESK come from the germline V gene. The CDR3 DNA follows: TGTGCCAGCAGCCTATACAGTTCTTACGAGCAGTACTTC. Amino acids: CASSLYSSYEQYF. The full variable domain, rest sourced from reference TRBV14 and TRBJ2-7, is EAGVTQFPSHSVIEKGQTVTLRCDPISGHDNLYWYRRVMGKEIKFLLHFVKESKQDESGMPNNRFLAERTGGTYSTLKVQPAELEDSGVYFCASSLYSSYEQYFGPGTRLTVT.

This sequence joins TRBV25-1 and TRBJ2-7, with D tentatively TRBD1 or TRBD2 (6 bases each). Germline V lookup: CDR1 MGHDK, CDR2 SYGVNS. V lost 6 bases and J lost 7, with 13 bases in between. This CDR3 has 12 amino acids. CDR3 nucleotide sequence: TGTGCCAGCAGCCCAACAGGGAGGGAGCAGTACTTC. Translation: CASSPTGREQYF.

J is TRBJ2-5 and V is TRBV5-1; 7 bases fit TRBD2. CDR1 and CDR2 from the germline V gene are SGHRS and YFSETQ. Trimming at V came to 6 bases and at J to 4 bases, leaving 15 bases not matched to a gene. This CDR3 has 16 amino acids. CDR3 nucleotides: TGCGCCAGCACCCTTGGGGAGGGCCTGGGGAGAGAGACCCAGTACTTC. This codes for CASTLGEGLGRETQYF.